This T cell receptor (beta chain) derives from a study of early T cells in non-severe SARS-CoV-2 infection. On the study more broadly: Bulk RNA isolated from unsorted whole blood underwent sequencing; chains were not paired.

This clonotype has only a few counts. Unique molecular identifiers were added to individual cDNA molecules. TCRdb itself ran the 5' RACE reads through MiXCR, one entry per CDR3 protein. In the table there are 95,000 to 110,000 distinct CDR3 sequences, around 10% of which are singletons. The CDR3 has 14 residues. V lost 0 bases and J 5 bases, leaving 8 bases between the germline ends. The germline V gene has CDR1 SGDLS and CDR2 YYNGEE. The gene calls are TRBV9 and TRBJ2-2; D is undetermined. Sequencing was performed on whole blood. This sequence originates from an adult who was a healthcare worker with PCR-confirmed SARS-CoV-2 infection or an uninfected control (not recorded which). CDR3 DNA: TGTGCCAGCAGCGTAGCTCAACAGACCGGGGAGCTGTTTTTT. This sequence encodes CASSVAQQTGELFF.